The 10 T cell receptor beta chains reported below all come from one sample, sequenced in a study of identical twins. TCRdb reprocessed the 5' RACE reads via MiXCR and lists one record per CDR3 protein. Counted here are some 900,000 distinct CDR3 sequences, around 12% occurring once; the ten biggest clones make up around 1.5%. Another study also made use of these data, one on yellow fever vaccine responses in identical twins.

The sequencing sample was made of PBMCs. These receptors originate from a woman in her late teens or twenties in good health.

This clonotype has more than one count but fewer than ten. CDR3: CASTGNDEQFF. CDR3 DNA sequence: TGTGCCAGCACCGGCAACGATGAGCAGTTCTTC. The V gene is TRBV6-1, the J gene TRBJ2-1; no clear D gene. With 7 bases removed from V and 8 bases from J, the gap between germline ends came to 9 bases. The CDR3 contains 11 residues. The germline CDR1 and CDR2 sequences are MNHNS and SASEGT.

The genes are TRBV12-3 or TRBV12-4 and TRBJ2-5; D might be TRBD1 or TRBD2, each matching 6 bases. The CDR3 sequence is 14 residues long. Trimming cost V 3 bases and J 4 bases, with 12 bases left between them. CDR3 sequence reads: CASSFGGLRETQYF. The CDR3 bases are TGTGCCAGCAGTTTTGGGGGGCTACGAGAGACCCAGTACTTC.

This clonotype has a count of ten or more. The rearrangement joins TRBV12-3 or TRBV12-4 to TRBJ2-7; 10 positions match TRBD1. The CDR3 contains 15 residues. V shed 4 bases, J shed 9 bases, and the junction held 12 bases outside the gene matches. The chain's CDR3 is CASSWLGDRGCVQYV. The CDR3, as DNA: TGTGCCAGCAGTTGGCTCGGGGACAGGGGTTGCGTGCAGTACGTC.

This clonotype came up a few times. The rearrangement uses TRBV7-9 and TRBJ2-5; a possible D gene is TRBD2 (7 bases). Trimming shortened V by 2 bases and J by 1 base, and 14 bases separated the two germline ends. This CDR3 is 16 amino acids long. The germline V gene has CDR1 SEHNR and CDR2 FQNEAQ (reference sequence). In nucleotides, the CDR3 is TGTGCCAGCAGCTTAAGGGGGGCTAGCGGCCAAGAGACCCAGTACTTC. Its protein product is CASSLRGASGQETQYF.

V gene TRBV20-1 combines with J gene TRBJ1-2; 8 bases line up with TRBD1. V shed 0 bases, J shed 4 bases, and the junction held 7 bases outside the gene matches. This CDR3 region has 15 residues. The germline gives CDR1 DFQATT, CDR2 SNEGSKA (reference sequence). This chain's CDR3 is CSARDPGRGPYGYTF. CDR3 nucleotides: TGCAGTGCTAGAGATCCGGGCAGGGGGCCCTATGGCTACACCTTC.

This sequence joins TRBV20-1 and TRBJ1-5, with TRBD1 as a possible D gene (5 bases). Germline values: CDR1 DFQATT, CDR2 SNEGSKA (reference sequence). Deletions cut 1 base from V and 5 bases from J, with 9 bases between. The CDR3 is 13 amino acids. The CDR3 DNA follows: TGCAGTGCTAGAGCATCACAGGATCAGCCCCAGCATTTT. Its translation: CSARASQDQPQHF.

The CDR3 spells CASGDFGETQYF. The CDR3 nucleotides read TGTGCCAGCGGTGATTTTGGGGAGACCCAGTACTTC. The J gene is TRBJ2-5, the V gene TRBV7-6; D remains unclear. Germline CDR1 SGHVS, CDR2 FNYEAQ. V lost 8 bases to trimming and J lost 5 bases, with 12 bases between them. The CDR3 extends over 12 amino acids.

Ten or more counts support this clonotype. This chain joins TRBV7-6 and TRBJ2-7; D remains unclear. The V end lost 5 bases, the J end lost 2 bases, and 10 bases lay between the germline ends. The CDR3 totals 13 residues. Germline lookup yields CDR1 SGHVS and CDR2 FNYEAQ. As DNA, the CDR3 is TGTGCCAGCAGCCTGGAACGGGCCTACGAGCAGTACTTC. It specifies CASSLERAYEQYF.

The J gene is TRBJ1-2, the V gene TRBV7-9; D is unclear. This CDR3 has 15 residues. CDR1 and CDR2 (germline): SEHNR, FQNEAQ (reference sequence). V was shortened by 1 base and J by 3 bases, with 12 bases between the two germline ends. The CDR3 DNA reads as TGTGCCAGCAGCTTAGAGGGTCCTAATGACTATGGCTACACCTTC. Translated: CASSLEGPNDYGYTF.

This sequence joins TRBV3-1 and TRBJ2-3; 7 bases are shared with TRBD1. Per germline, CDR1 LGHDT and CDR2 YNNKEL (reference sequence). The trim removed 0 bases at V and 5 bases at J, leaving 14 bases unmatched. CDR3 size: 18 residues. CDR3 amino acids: CASSQDQTGIRQGDTQYF. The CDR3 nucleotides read TGTGCCAGCAGCCAAGATCAGACAGGGATCAGACAGGGAGATACGCAGTATTTT.